The 21 T cell receptor beta chains listed next were all sequenced from one sample in a study of CD8 T cells in Susac syndrome. With random hexamers, 0.5 to 1 ug RNA was reverse transcribed. In TCRdb, the immunoSEQ multiplex PCR reads were re-called with MiXCR into one record per CDR3 protein. The sample consists of 160,000 or so distinct CDR3 sequences, around 95% of them appearing once. Material: CD4+ T cells from PBMCs. These receptors were obtained from a human donor in good health.

The rearrangement links TRBV5-1 to TRBJ2-2; D is ambiguous. CDR1 and CDR2 (germline): SGHRS, YFSETQ. The V end lost 2 bases, the J end lost 4 bases, and 12 bases lay between the germline ends. The CDR3 is made up of 15 amino acids. The CDR3 is CASSFTVSGTGELFF. CDR3 bases: TGCGCCAGCAGCTTTACAGTGTCGGGCACCGGGGAGCTGTTTTTT. Variable domain in full (rest from reference TRBV5-1 and TRBJ2-2): KAGVTQTPRYLIKTRGQQVTLSCSPISGHRSVSWYQQTPGQGLQFLFEYFSETQRNKGNFPGRFSGRQFSNSRSEMNVSTLELGDSALYLCASSFTVSGTGELFFGEGSRLTVL.

J is TRBJ1-1 and V is TRBV29-1; D perhaps matches TRBD1 (5 bases). This CDR3 spans 14 amino acids. Germline values: CDR1 SQVTM, CDR2 ANQGSEA. The V end was cut by 7 bases, the J end by 3 bases, with 18 bases between. The CDR3 region is CSARERGEDTEAFF. In DNA form, the CDR3 reads TGCAGCGCCCGAGAGAGGGGTGAGGACACTGAAGCTTTCTTT.

The chain couples TRBV18 to TRBJ1-2; 9 nucleotides match TRBD1. The CDR3 runs to 16 residues. With V trimmed by 4 bases and J by 6 bases, 12 bases remained unmatched. In germline, CDR1 is KGHSH, CDR2 LQKENI. The CDR3 nucleotides read TGTGCCAGCTCACTTAATACAGGGACAGGGCCCGATGGCTACACCTTC. It encodes CASSLNTGTGPDGYTF.

The CDR3 sequence: CASSARGGTAYEQYF. Written as DNA, the CDR3 is TGTGCCAGCAGTGCGAGAGGCGGGACCGCCTACGAGCAGTACTTC. The chain joins TRBV7-8 to TRBJ2-7; D perhaps matches TRBD2 (6 bases). Germline V gene sequence: CDR1 SGHVS, CDR2 FQNEAQ. V was trimmed by 6 bases and J by 2 bases, leaving 17 bases between them. The CDR3 contains 15 residues.

This chain uses TRBV6-2 or TRBV6-3 with TRBJ2-5; no clear D gene. The CDR3 is 14 residues long. Per germline, CDR1 MNHEY and CDR2 SVGEGT. V gave up 1 base and J gave up 0 bases, with 6 bases separating them. CDR3 sequence: CASSYLGNQETQYF. The CDR3 DNA reads TGTGCCAGCAGTTACTTGGGCAACCAAGAGACCCAGTACTTC.

This clonotype is a singleton in its sample. This chain connects TRBV12-3 or TRBV12-4 to TRBJ1-3; TRBD1 is a possible D gene (5 bases). V shed 6 bases and J shed 5 bases, with 14 bases lying between them. This CDR3 is built from 14 residues. The CDR3 region is CASSPGAGRNTIYF. CDR3 DNA sequence: TGTGCCAGCAGCCCTGGGGCGGGGAGAAACACCATATATTTT.

DNA of the CDR3: TGTGCCAGCAGCCCGGACAGGACGGGTCGGCGACAAGAGACCCAGTACTTC. It encodes CASSPDRTGRRQETQYF. The V gene is TRBV4-2, the J gene TRBJ2-5, with 7 bases fitting TRBD1. This CDR3 comprises 17 residues. The V gene's germline CDR1 is LGHNA and CDR2 YNFKEQ. The V gene end was trimmed by 4 bases and the J gene end by 2 bases; junction bases not matched to a gene: 13.

This CDR3 reads CASSVEASGTYNEQFF. The DNA for the CDR3 is TGTGCCAGCAGCGTAGAGGCTAGCGGGACCTACAATGAGCAGTTCTTC. V is TRBV9 and J is TRBJ2-1; TRBD2 matches at 9 bases. Germline lookup yields CDR1 SGDLS and CDR2 YYNGEE. This CDR3 is 16 amino acids long. V gave up 0 bases and J gave up 2 bases; unmatched junction bases: 3.

V usage is TRBV18 and J usage is TRBJ1-2; TRBD1 matches 7 bases. Germline CDR1 reads KGHSH; CDR2 reads LQKENI. V lost 5 bases, J lost 1 base, and 10 bases stayed unmatched. The CDR3 totals 16 residues. The CDR3 loop is CASSTGTDTFNYGYTF. The CDR3 DNA follows: TGTGCCAGCTCAACGGGGACAGACACCTTTAACTATGGCTACACCTTC.

The rearrangement links TRBV3-1 to TRBJ2-7, with D tentatively TRBD1 (5 bases). The germline V gene encodes CDR1 LGHDT and CDR2 YNNKEL (reference sequence). Trimming cost V 0 bases and J 8 bases, with 11 bases left between them. CDR3 length: 13 amino acids. This CDR3 reads CASSQEGQMKQYF. For the CDR3, the DNA is TGTGCCAGCAGCCAAGAGGGGCAGATGAAGCAGTACTTC.

The chain joins TRBV29-1 to TRBJ1-5, with a tentative D call TRBD1 (5 bases). V lost 4 bases to trimming and J lost 0 bases, with 10 bases between them. The CDR3 spans 14 residues. In germline, CDR1 is SQVTM, CDR2 ANQGSEA. CDR3 nucleotides: TGCAGCGTTGCAGGGCTCGATAGCAATCAGCCCCAGCATTTT. Its translation is CSVAGLDSNQPQHF.

The rearrangement uses TRBV6-5 and TRBJ1-2; D ambiguous. This CDR3 comprises 14 residues. Trimming stripped 0 bases from V and 6 bases from J, with 11 bases between. Per the germline V gene, CDR1 is MNHEY and CDR2 is SVGAGI. The CDR3 bases are TGTGCCAGCAGTTACTCGCACAGAGAAAATGGCTACACCTTC. This encodes CASSYSHRENGYTF.

The V call is TRBV7-3, the J call TRBJ1-1; D may be TRBD1 (6 bases). This CDR3 comprises 14 residues. The germline V and J ends were trimmed by 5 bases and 0 bases, with 10 bases remaining between them. From germline, CDR1 is SGHTA and CDR2 FQGTGA. The CDR3 coding sequence is TGTGCCAGCAGCCCAGGGGATTTGAACACTGAAGCTTTCTTT. Amino acid sequence: CASSPGDLNTEAFF. Complete variable domain (other parts from reference TRBV7-3 and TRBJ1-1): GAGVSQTPSNKVTEKGKYVELRCDPISGHTALYWYRQSLGQGPEFLIYFQGTGAADDSGLPNDRFFAVRPEGSVSTLKIQRTERGDSAVYLCASSPGDLNTEAFFGQGTRLTVV.

The chain is built from TRBV20-1 and TRBJ1-2; 9 bases agree with TRBD1. CDR3 size: 13 residues. CDR1 is DFQATT, CDR2 SNEGSKA, per germline (reference sequence). With 5 bases clipped from V and 4 bases from J, the junction kept 5 bases outside the gene matches. The CDR3 reads CSAYRGLSYGYTF. CDR3 DNA sequence: TGCAGTGCTTACAGGGGGCTGAGCTATGGCTACACCTTC.

The V call is TRBV24-1, the J call TRBJ2-1; maybe TRBD2 (7 bases). Between the trimmed V and J ends, which lost 4 bases and 1 base, there was a span of 13 bases. Germline V gene data show CDR1 as KGHDR and CDR2 as SFDVKD. CDR3 size: 16 residues. This CDR3 reads CATSDTGGGSYNEQFF. CDR3 sequence (DNA): TGTGCCACCAGTGACACGGGGGGCGGGTCCTACAATGAGCAGTTCTTC.

V and J are TRBV7-2 and TRBJ1-2; TRBD1 agrees at 7 bases. There are 14 residues in the CDR3. Germline CDR1 is SGHTA and CDR2 is FQGNSA. Trimming at V came to 5 bases and at J to 4 bases, leaving 7 bases not matched to a gene. CDR3 coding DNA: TGTGCCAGCAGCCAACAGGGGAATGGCTATGGCTACACCTTC. Translated, it gives CASSQQGNGYGYTF.

This clonotype was detected only once. The V and J genes are TRBV24-1 and TRBJ2-5, with D hard to call. This CDR3 has 13 amino acids. The V end was cut by 5 bases, the J end by 5 bases, with 11 bases between. Per the germline V gene, CDR1 is KGHDR and CDR2 is SFDVKD. CDR3 nucleotide sequence: TGTGCCACCAGTGCCGGAGCGTTGGAGACCCAGTACTTC. This sequence encodes CATSAGALETQYF.

This chain joins TRBV20-1 and TRBJ2-7, with 8 bases lining up with TRBD2. Germline V gene data show CDR1 as DFQATT and CDR2 as SNEGSKA (reference sequence). Trimming took 3 bases from V and 6 from J; bases not matched to a gene: 10. The CDR3 contains 14 residues. Here the CDR3 DNA reads TGCAGTGCTAGCGGGACTAGTGAGGCAGGCGAGCAGTACTTC. This codes for CSASGTSEAGEQYF.

The chain links TRBV5-4 to TRBJ2-7, with 8 bases lining up with TRBD1. The V segment lost 5 bases and the J segment 0 bases; nucleotides outside the gene matches: 10. Per germline, CDR1 SGHNT and CDR2 YYREEE (reference sequence). CDR3 length: 16 amino acids. The chain's CDR3 is CASRPSGQGASYEQYF. The DNA for the CDR3 is TGTGCCAGCAGGCCATCGGGGCAGGGGGCCTCCTACGAGCAGTACTTC.

The chain has TRBV29-1 and TRBJ1-2; D not certain. Trimming stripped 3 bases from V and 2 bases from J, with 7 bases between. This CDR3 comprises 12 residues. The germline V gene encodes CDR1 SQVTM and CDR2 ANQGSEA. The CDR3 loop reads CSVDGSNYGYTF. The CDR3 region has the DNA TGCAGCGTTGATGGCAGCAACTATGGCTACACCTTC.

The rearrangement joins TRBV29-1 to TRBJ1-2; TRBD1 matches at 10 bases. Germline V gives CDR1 SQVTM, CDR2 ANQGSEA. With 7 bases clipped from V and 6 bases from J, the junction kept 8 bases outside the gene matches. The CDR3 loop spans 13 amino acids. CDR3 amino acids: CSARQGANNGYTF. For the CDR3, the DNA is TGCAGCGCCCGACAGGGGGCGAACAATGGCTACACCTTC.